The rows below give T cell receptor beta chains drawn from one sample of a study of response to subunit inactivated influenza vaccine. One entry per CDR3 protein, called by TCRdb with MiXCR from the RT-PCR reads. The table lists hundreds of thousands of distinct CDR3 sequences, around 13% of them singletons. Sequences were derived from PBMCs from blood, sampled approximately 15 days before vaccination. These receptors all come from a man aged 50 or older who received an inactivated influenza vaccine. The CDR3 runs from the conserved cysteine through the conserved F or W. Fields, in order: V gene, J gene, CDR3 length, clone size, D gene, CDR3 protein, CDR3 DNA. A D gene is named only where the DNA matches it firmly. Clone sizes are given selectively: once, few, many, or a class where the clone is expanded.

TRBV4-3,TRBJ2-6,16,.,.,CASSQESSSGANVLTF,TGCGCCAGCAGCCAAGAGTCAAGCTCTGGGGCCAACGTCCTGACTTTC
TRBV5-1,TRBJ2-1,15,many,TRBD2,CASSLDGGTNNEQFF,TGCGCCAGCAGCTTGGACGGGGGGACTAACAATGAGCAGTTCTTC
TRBV20-1,TRBJ2-1,15,.,.,CSARGLIKTYNEQFF,TGCAGTGCTAGAGGCCTAATTAAAACCTACAATGAGCAGTTCTTC
TRBV29-1,TRBJ2-1,10,many,.,CSGGRDEQFF,TGCAGCGGGGGACGTGATGAGCAGTTCTTC
TRBV29-1,TRBJ1-1,14,.,TRBD1,CSVDEGQANTEAFF,TGCAGCGTTGACGAGGGACAGGCGAACACTGAAGCTTTCTTT
TRBV4-3,TRBJ1-5,15,many,.,CASSQDSGAGQPQHF,TGCGCCAGCAGCCAAGATAGCGGGGCCGGTCAGCCCCAGCATTTT
TRBV4-3,TRBJ1-1,15,.,.,CASSPHAQLNTEAFF,TGCGCCAGCAGCCCCCACGCGCAGCTTAACACTGAAGCTTTCTTT
TRBV4-3,TRBJ2-7,13,few,.,CASSQGRDYEQYF,TGCGCCAGCAGCCAAGGGCGGGACTACGAGCAGTACTTC
TRBV4-3,TRBJ2-1,17,.,TRBD1,CASSQQQQGALINEQFF,TGCGCCAGCAGCCAACAGCAACAGGGGGCGCTAATAAATGAGCAGTTCTTC
TRBV20-1,TRBJ2-7,14,.,.,CSARKTGISYEQYF,TGCAGTGCTAGAAAAACAGGAATTTCCTACGAGCAGTACTTC
TRBV14,TRBJ1-4,15,.,.,CASSQDVGRNEKLFF,TGTGCCAGCAGCCAAGATGTAGGCAGAAATGAAAAACTGTTTTTT
TRBV5-1,TRBJ2-1,12,many,.,CASSPPGSEQFF,TGCGCCAGCAGCCCCCCCGGGAGCGAGCAGTTCTTC
TRBV6-2/TRBV6-3,TRBJ2-1,17,few,TRBD1,CASTLSRTGVSYNEQFF,TGTGCCAGCACCCTTAGTCGGACAGGCGTCTCCTACAATGAGCAGTTCTTC
TRBV28,TRBJ1-5,15,.,.,CASRPQGMNNQPQHF,TGTGCCAGCAGGCCACAGGGAATGAACAATCAGCCCCAGCATTTT
TRBV11-2,TRBJ2-3,18,many,.,CASSSSSEGVIRTDTQYF,TGTGCCAGCAGCTCGTCCTCAGAGGGGGTGATAAGAACAGATACGCAGTATTTT
TRBV29-1,TRBJ1-1,10,.,.,CSVGGAEAFF,TGCAGCGTTGGGGGAGCTGAAGCTTTCTTT
TRBV5-1,TRBJ2-7,17,few,TRBD2,CASSLAVRQRGDYEQYF,TGCGCCAGCAGCTTGGCAGTCCGGCAGCGGGGGGACTACGAGCAGTACTTC
TRBV5-1,TRBJ2-1,18,many,TRBD2,CASSSGRRLAVSYNEQFF,TGCGCCAGCAGCTCTGGGAGGAGACTAGCGGTCTCCTACAATGAGCAGTTCTTC
TRBV7-2,TRBJ2-1,15,.,TRBD2,CASSQSGRSVVEQFF,TGTGCCAGCAGTCAGAGCGGGAGGTCCGTCGTTGAGCAGTTCTTC
TRBV12-3/TRBV12-4,TRBJ2-3,15,.,TRBD2,CASSPPLAGTDTQYF,TGTGCCAGCAGTCCCCCCCTAGCGGGCACAGATACGCAGTATTTT
TRBV6-1,TRBJ2-1,14,.,.,CASTPPGLFNEQFF,TGTGCCAGCACCCCCCCGGGACTCTTCAATGAGCAGTTCTTC